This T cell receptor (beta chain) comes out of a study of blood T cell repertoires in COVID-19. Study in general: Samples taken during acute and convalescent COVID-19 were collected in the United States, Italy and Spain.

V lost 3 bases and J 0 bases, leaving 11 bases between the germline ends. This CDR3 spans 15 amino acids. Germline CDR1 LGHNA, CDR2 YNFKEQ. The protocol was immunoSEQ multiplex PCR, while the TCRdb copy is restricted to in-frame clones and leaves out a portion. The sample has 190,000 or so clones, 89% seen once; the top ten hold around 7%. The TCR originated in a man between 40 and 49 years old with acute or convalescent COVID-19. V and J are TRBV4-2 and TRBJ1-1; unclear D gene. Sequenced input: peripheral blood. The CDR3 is CASSQATTLNTEAFF. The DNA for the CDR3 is TGTGCCAGCAGCCAGGCGACAACCCTGAACACTGAAGCTTTCTTT.